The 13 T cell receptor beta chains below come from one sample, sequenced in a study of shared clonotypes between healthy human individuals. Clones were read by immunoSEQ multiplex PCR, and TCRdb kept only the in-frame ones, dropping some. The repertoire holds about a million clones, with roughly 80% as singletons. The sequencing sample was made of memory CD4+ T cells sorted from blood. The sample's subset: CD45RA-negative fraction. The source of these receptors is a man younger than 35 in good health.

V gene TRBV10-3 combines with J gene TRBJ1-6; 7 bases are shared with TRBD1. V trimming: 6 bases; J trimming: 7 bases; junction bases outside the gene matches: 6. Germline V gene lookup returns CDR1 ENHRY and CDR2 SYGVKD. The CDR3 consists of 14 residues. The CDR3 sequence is CAISPGTANSPLHF. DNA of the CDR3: TGTGCCATCAGCCCCGGGACAGCGAATTCACCCCTCCACTTT.

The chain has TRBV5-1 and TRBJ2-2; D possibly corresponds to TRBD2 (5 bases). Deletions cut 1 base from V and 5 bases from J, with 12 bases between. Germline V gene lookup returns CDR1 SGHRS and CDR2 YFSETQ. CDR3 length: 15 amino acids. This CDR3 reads CASSLQVTGTGELFF. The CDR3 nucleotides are TGCGCCAGCAGCTTGCAGGTAACGGGAACCGGGGAGCTGTTTTTT.

The CDR3 DNA reads TGCGCCAGCAGACCTAGCCGACTAGCGGGAGTAGACAATGAGCAGTTCTTC. Protein product: CASRPSRLAGVDNEQFF. The chain carries TRBV4-1 and TRBJ2-1; 12 positions match TRBD2. CDR3 size: 17 residues. With V trimmed by 6 bases and J by 5 bases, 11 bases remained unmatched. Germline CDR1 and CDR2: MGHRA and YSYEKL.

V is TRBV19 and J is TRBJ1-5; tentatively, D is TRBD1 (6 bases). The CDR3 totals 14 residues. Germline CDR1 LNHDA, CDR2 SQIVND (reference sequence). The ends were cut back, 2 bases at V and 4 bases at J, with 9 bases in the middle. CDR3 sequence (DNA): TGTGCCAGTAGTATAAGAGGGACAAATCAGCCCCAGCATTTT. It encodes CASSIRGTNQPQHF.

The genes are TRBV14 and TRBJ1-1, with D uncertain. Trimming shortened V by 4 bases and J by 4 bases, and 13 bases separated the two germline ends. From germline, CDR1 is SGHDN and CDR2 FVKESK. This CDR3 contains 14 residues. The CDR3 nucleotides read TGTGCCAGCAGCCGCCCTATTCGGAGCACTGAAGCTTTCTTT. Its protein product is CASSRPIRSTEAFF.

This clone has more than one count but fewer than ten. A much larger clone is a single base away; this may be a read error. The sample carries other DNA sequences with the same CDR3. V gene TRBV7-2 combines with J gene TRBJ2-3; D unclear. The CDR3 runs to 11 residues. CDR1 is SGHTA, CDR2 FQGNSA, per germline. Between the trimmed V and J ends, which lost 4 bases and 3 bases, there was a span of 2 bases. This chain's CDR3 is CASSSTDTQYF. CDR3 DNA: TGTGCCAGCAGCTCGACAGATACGCAGTATTTT.

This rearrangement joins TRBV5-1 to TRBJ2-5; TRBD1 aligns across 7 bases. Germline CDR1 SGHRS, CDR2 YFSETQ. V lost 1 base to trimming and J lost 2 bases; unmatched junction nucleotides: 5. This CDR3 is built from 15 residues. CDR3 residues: CASSLPTGSQETQYF. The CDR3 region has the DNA TGCGCCAGCAGCTTGCCGACAGGGAGTCAAGAGACCCAGTACTTC.

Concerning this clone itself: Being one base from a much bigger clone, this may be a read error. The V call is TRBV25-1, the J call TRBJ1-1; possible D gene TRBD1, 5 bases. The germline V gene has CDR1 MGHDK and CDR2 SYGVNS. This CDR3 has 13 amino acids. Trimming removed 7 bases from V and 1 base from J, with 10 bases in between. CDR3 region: CASMGDTNTEAFF. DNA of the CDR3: TGTGCCAGCATGGGGGATACGAACACTGAAGCTTTCTTT.

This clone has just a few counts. CDR3 amino acids: CASSQESSSSYEQYF. The CDR3 DNA reads as TGCGCCAGCAGCCAAGAAAGCTCGAGCTCCTACGAGCAGTACTTC. V is TRBV4-3 and J is TRBJ2-7; D ambiguous. V was clipped by 0 bases and J by 0 bases, with 9 bases between them. Germline assignment: CDR1 LGHNA and CDR2 YSLEER. The CDR3 runs 15 residues.

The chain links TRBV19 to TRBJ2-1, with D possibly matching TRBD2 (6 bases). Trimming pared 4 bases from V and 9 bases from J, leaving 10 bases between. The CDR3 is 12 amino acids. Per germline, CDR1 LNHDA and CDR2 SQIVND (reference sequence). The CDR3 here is CASSRLESEQFF. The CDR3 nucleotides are TGTGCCAGTAGTAGACTAGAAAGTGAGCAGTTCTTC. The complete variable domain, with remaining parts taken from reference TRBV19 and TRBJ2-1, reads DGGITQSPKYLFRKEGQNVTLSCEQNLNHDAMYWYRQDPGQGLRLIYYSQIVNDFQKGDIAEGYSVSREKKESFPLTVTSAQKNPTAFYLCASSRLESEQFFGPGTRLTVL.

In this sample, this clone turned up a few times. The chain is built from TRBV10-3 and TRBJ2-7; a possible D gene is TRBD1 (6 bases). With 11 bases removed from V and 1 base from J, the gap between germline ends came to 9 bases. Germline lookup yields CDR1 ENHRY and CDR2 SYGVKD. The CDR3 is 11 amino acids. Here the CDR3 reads CAVQGSYEQYF. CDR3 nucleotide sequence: TGTGCCGTCCAGGGGTCCTACGAGCAGTACTTC.

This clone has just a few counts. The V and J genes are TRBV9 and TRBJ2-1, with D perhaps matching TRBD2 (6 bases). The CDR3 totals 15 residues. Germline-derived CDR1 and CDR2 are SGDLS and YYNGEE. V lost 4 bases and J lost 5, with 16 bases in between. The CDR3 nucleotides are TGTGCCAGCAGCTCCAGGACTAACTTGAACAATGAGCAGTTCTTC. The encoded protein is CASSSRTNLNNEQFF. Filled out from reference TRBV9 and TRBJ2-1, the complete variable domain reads DSGVTQTPKHLITATGQRVTLRCSPRSGDLSVYWYQQSLDQGLQFLIQYYNGEERAKGNILERFSAQQFPDLHSELNLSSLELGDSALYFCASSSRTNLNNEQFFGPGTRLTVL.

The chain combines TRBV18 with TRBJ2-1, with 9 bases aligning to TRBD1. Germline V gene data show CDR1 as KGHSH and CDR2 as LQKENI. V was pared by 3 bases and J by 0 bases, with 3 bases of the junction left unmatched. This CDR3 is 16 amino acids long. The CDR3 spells CASSPDRGSSYNEQFF. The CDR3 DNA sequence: TGTGCCAGCTCACCGGACAGGGGTAGCTCCTACAATGAGCAGTTCTTC.